The present T cell receptor (beta chain) was sequenced within a study of blood T cell repertoires in COVID-19. Study at large: Some COVID-19 samples were acute and others convalescent; all came from the United States, Italy and Spain. PBMCs, B-cell-depleted T cells, or T cells provided the cDNA or gDNA that made up the material.

In the source study's methods: Reference gene primers were amplified, and this amplification served to estimate nucleated cell counts. Profiling relied on immunoSEQ multiplex PCR, and the TCRdb table lists in-frame clones only, not all of them. That table gives V, J and clone size, and the DNA gave D and trimming. The sample records about 140,000 clones, 70% to 80% being singletons. Only a few counts were recorded for this clone. The same CDR3 can be traced to other DNA sequences in this sample. Per the germline V gene, CDR1 is SGHTA and CDR2 is FQGTGA. The CDR3 spans 16 residues. V lost 1 base and J lost 5; bases outside the gene matches: 4.

The receptor comes from a man in his fifties or sixties who had recovered from COVID-19. This sequence joins TRBV7-3 and TRBJ2-2; 10 bases are a match to TRBD2. Sequencing was carried out using peripheral blood. CDR3: CASSLRLAGATGELFF. The CDR3, as DNA: TGTGCCAGCAGCTTAAGGCTAGCGGGAGCGACCGGGGAGCTGTTTTTT. The full variable domain, with the rest looked up from reference TRBV7-3 and TRBJ2-2, is GAGVSQTPSNKVTEKGKYVELRCDPISGHTALYWYRQSLGQGPEFLIYFQGTGAADDSGLPNDRFFAVRPEGSVSTLKIQRTERGDSAVYLCASSLRLAGATGELFFGEGSRLTVL.